The 19 T cell receptor beta chains presented below share a single source sample, sequenced in a study of blood T cells in healthy people across ages (dated by TCRdb to between 2015 and 2017). Libraries came from 5' RACE. The run used an Illumina HiSeq 2500. A second about 7 to 11 cycle PCR used a sample-barcoded 5' primer and a J-beta primer mix. TCRdb cleaned the public reads at Q25 with fastp, built clones with MiXCR and kept in-frame beta chains. Entries that share a CDR3 protein sequence are merged under the most common genes and DNA. Within this sample are 540,000 or so distinct CDR3 sequences, with 25% to 30% of them counted one time only. The biggest ten clones account for approximately 17% of the sample. Sequences were obtained from blood. These receptors originate from a woman aged 70-85 years in good health.

This clonotype showed up just a few times. Relative to the germline gene, one junction end is altered; a read error may explain this. The chain recombines TRBV20-1 with TRBJ2-4; the match to TRBD2 covers 9 bases. The germline V gene encodes CDR1 DFQATT and CDR2 SNEGSKA (reference sequence). CDR3 length: 16 amino acids. The CDR3 here is CSASSGGTRAKTIQYF. CDR3 DNA sequence: TGCAGTGCTAGCAGCGGGGGGACTCGCGCCAAAACCATTCAGTACTTC.

This clonotype was counted between two and nine times. The genes are TRBV27 and TRBJ1-1, with D tentatively TRBD1 (5 bases). V lost 5 bases and J lost 5, with 15 bases in between. Germline V gene sequence: CDR1 MNHEY, CDR2 SMNVEV (reference sequence). This CDR3 comprises 14 residues. CDR3 DNA: TGTGCCAGCAGTCTACGTGGGGGTGAAACTGAAGCTTTCTTT. It encodes CASSLRGGETEAFF.

This clonotype was counted only a few times. Relative to the germline gene, one junction end is altered; a read error may explain this. This chain joins TRBV20-1 and TRBJ1-2; D gene uncertain. The CDR3 has 13 residues. From germline, CDR1 is DFQATT and CDR2 SNEGSKA (reference sequence). DNA of the CDR3: TGCAGTGCCCACGTGGTAGGGTTAAATGGCTGCACCTTC. As protein: CSAHVVGLNGCTF.

The chain is built from TRBV4-3 and TRBJ1-1, with D unresolved. The CDR3 has 12 residues. Germline values: CDR1 LGHNA, CDR2 YSLEER. Trimming took off 2 bases at V and 10 bases at J, with 11 bases between the two ends. The CDR3 loop is CASSQIGLRAFF. The CDR3 DNA is TGCGCCAGCAGCCAAATAGGTCTGCGAGCTTTCTTT.

This clonotype turned up a few times. The V gene is TRBV6-4, the J gene TRBJ1-2; TRBD1 matches 8 bases. This CDR3 has 16 residues. Germline V gene lookup returns CDR1 MRHNA and CDR2 SNTAGT. With 4 bases clipped from V and 9 bases from J, the junction kept 16 bases outside the gene matches. The CDR3 region is CASSGKPDRGGYSYTF. In DNA, the CDR3 is TGTGCCAGCAGTGGGAAACCCGACAGGGGTGGTTATAGCTACACCTTC.

The CDR3 DNA reads as TGTGCCAGCACCACTTCGGAGACCCAGTACTTC. This codes for CASTTSETQYF. The chain carries TRBV7-2 and TRBJ2-5; D remains ambiguous. The CDR3 runs to 11 residues. Germline loops: CDR1 SGHTA, CDR2 FQGNSA. V was clipped by 7 bases and J by 5 bases, with 8 bases between them.

V and J are TRBV10-3 and TRBJ1-6; TRBD1 matches at 7 bases. With V trimmed by 5 bases and J by 0 bases, 10 bases remained unmatched. Germline CDR1 reads ENHRY; CDR2 reads SYGVKD. The CDR3 is made up of 18 amino acids. CDR3 sequence: CAISSLRGQSSYNSPLHF. The CDR3 DNA reads TGTGCCATCAGTTCCTTAAGGGGACAGAGCTCCTATAATTCACCCCTCCACTTT.

The chain carries TRBV29-1 and TRBJ2-5; D unresolved. V was pared by 4 bases and J by 0 bases, with 9 bases between. This CDR3 region has 13 residues. Germline V gene sequence: CDR1 SQVTM, CDR2 ANQGSEA. CDR3 nucleotide sequence: TGCAGCGTTGGGACCTTGTACCAAGAGACCCAGTACTTC. This sequence encodes CSVGTLYQETQYF.

This rearrangement joins TRBV7-9 to TRBJ1-1; TRBD1 might be the D (6 bases). V lost 1 base to trimming and J lost 8 bases, with 8 bases between them. The CDR3 contains 12 residues. The V gene's germline CDR1 is SEHNR and CDR2 FQNEAQ (reference sequence). CDR3 nucleotide sequence: TGTGCCAGCAGCTTAGATCAGGGGGAAGCTTTCTTT. Protein: CASSLDQGEAFF.

This clonotype was counted at least ten times. J is TRBJ1-1 and V is TRBV5-1; tentatively, D is TRBD1 (6 bases). Trimming took off 4 bases at V and 1 base at J, with 8 bases between the two ends. Per the germline V gene, CDR1 is SGHRS and CDR2 is YFSETQ. The CDR3 loop spans 13 amino acids. The CDR3 sequence: CASSQGSNTEAFF. The CDR3 region has the DNA TGCGCCAGCAGCCAGGGGTCGAACACTGAAGCTTTCTTT. Complete variable domain (other parts from reference TRBV5-1 and TRBJ1-1): KAGVTQTPRYLIKTRGQQVTLSCSPISGHRSVSWYQQTPGQGLQFLFEYFSETQRNKGNFPGRFSGRQFSNSRSEMNVSTLELGDSALYLCASSQGSNTEAFFGQGTRLTVV.

This clonotype has just a few counts. V is TRBV7-2 and J is TRBJ2-7; TRBD2 aligns across 11 bases. The V gene end was trimmed by 5 bases and the J gene end by 2 bases; junction bases not matched to a gene: 11. This CDR3 comprises 17 residues. Germline CDR1 and CDR2: SGHTA and FQGNSA. This chain's CDR3 is CASSRSSLAGDTYEQYF. The CDR3 bases are TGTGCCAGCAGCCGATCCTCACTAGCGGGGGACACCTACGAGCAGTACTTC.

This chain joins TRBV2 and TRBJ1-4; 7 nucleotides agree with TRBD1. This CDR3 contains 14 residues. V shed 4 bases and J 5 bases; nucleotides not matched to a gene: 4. Germline CDR1 is SNHLY and CDR2 is FYNNEI. The CDR3 bases are TGTGCCAGCAGTGGGGACAGACGAAATGAAAAACTGTTTTTT. Its protein product is CASSGDRRNEKLFF.

This clonotype was seen more than once but under ten times. The J gene is TRBJ1-5, the V gene TRBV4-1; D is perhaps TRBD1 (5 bases). This CDR3 has 15 residues. Trimming shortened V by 6 bases and J by 3 bases, and 15 bases separated the two germline ends. Germline CDR1 and CDR2: MGHRA and YSYEKL. CDR3 residues: CASRQEGRSNQPQHF. The CDR3 DNA follows: TGCGCCAGCAGACAGGAGGGACGGTCCAATCAGCCCCAGCATTTT.

Only a few counts were recorded for this clonotype. The J gene is TRBJ1-1, the V gene TRBV5-5; 7 bases fit TRBD1. Losses at the gene ends were 5 bases for V and 11 bases for J; bases not matched to a gene: 9. The CDR3 totals 12 residues. Germline CDR1 and CDR2: SGHKS and YYEKEE (reference sequence). The CDR3 protein is CASRLTGTVAFF. The DNA for the CDR3 is TGTGCCAGCAGGTTAACCGGGACAGTTGCTTTCTTT.

There are a few counts of this clonotype. The chain is built from TRBV2 and TRBJ2-7, with 7 nucleotides matching TRBD1. CDR3 length equals 16 residues. V lost 4 bases and J lost 1; bases outside the gene matches: 10. Germline V gives CDR1 SNHLY, CDR2 FYNNEI. The chain's CDR3 is CASSGRPGTVSYEQYF. CDR3 in DNA: TGTGCCAGCAGTGGACGGCCCGGGACAGTATCCTACGAGCAGTACTTC.

The chain combines TRBV9 with TRBJ2-5, with 8 bases identical to TRBD1. The J call is doubtful: the DNA matches TRBJ2-1 better. Germline V gene data show CDR1 as SGDLS and CDR2 as YYNGEE. There are 17 residues in the CDR3. Here the CDR3 DNA reads TGTGCCAGCAGCGTACTAGGGGCTTACGACAGGGGCAATGAGCAGTTCTTC. Its translation: CASSVLGAYDRGNEQFF.

About this clonotype: Germline and junction disagree at one end, which may indicate a read error. This rearrangement joins TRBV7-9 to TRBJ2-5; D perhaps matches TRBD1 (6 bases). Germline V gives CDR1 SEHNR, CDR2 FQNEAQ (reference sequence). The CDR3 totals 14 residues. In DNA, the CDR3 is TGTACCAGCAGCTTAGTAGGGGGACAAGAGACCCAGTACTTC. Its protein is CTSSLVGGQETQYF.

The rearrangement links TRBV29-1 to TRBJ2-5; D tentatively reads TRBD1 or TRBD2 (5 bases each). Gene TRBJ2-7 matches the end of the DNA better, so the J call may be wrong. The CDR3 has 12 residues. In germline, CDR1 is SQVTM, CDR2 ANQGSEA. The CDR3 loop is CSGGTGPYEQYF. The CDR3 coding sequence is TGCAGCGGAGGGACGGGGCCCTACGAGCAGTACTTC.

CDR3: CASSLGDTRGETQYF. The CDR3 DNA is TGCGCCAGCAGCCTCGGGGACACTAGGGGAGAGACCCAGTACTTC. The V gene is TRBV4-3, the J gene TRBJ2-5; D might be TRBD1 (6 bases). This CDR3 is 15 amino acids long. Trimming pared 4 bases from V and 4 bases from J, leaving 16 bases between. Germline CDR1 is LGHNA and CDR2 is YSLEER.